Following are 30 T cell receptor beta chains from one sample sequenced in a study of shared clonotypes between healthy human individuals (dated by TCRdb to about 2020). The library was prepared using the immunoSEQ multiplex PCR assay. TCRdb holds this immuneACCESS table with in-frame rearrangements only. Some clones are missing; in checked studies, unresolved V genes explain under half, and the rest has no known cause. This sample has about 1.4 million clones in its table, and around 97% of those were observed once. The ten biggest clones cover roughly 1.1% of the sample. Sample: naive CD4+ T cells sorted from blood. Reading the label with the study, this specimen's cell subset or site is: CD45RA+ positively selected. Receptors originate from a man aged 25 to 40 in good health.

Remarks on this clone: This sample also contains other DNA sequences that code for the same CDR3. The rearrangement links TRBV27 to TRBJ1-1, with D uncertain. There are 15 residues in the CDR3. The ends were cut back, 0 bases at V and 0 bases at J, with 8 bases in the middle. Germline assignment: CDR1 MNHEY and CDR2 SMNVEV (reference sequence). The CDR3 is CASSLSGTVNTEAFF. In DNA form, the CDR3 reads TGTGCCAGCAGTTTATCAGGCACAGTGAACACTGAAGCTTTCTTT.

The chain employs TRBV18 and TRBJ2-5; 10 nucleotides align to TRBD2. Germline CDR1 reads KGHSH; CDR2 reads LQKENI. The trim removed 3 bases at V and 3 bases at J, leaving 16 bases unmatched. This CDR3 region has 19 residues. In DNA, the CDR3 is TGTGCCAGCTCACCTTTGACTAGCGGGCACACGGGGAATAAAGAGACCCAGTACTTC. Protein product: CASSPLTSGHTGNKETQYF.

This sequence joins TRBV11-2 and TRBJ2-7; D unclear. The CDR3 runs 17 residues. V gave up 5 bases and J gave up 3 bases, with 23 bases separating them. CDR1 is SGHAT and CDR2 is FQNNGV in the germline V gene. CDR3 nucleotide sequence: TGTGCCAGCAGCCCCCAGAACCTGGCCGGGCGGTTCTACGAGCAGTACTTC. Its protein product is CASSPQNLAGRFYEQYF.

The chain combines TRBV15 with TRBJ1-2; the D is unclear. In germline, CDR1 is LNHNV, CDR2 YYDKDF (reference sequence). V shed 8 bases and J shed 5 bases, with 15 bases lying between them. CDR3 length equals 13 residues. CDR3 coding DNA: TGTGCCACCTACGGAGGAGAGTATTATGGCTACACCTTC. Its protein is CATYGGEYYGYTF.

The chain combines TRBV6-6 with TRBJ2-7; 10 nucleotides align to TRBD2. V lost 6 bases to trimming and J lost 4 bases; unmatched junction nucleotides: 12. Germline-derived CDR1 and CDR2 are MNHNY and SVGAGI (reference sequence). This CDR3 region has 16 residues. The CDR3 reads CASSRGGPSGSYEQYF. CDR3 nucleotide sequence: TGTGCCAGCAGCCGAGGGGGGCCTAGCGGGAGTTACGAGCAGTACTTC.

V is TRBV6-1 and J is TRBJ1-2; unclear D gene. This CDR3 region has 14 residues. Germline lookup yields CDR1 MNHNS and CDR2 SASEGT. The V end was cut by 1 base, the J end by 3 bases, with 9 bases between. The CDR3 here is CASSEEAGDYGYTF. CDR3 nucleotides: TGTGCCAGCAGTGAAGAGGCAGGTGACTATGGCTACACCTTC.

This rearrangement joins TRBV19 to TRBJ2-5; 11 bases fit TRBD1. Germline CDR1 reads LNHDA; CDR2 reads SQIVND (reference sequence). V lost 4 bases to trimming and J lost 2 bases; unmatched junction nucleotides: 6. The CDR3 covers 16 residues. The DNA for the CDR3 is TGTGCCAGTAGTACCTCCGGGACAGGGGGACAAGAGACCCAGTACTTC. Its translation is CASSTSGTGGQETQYF.

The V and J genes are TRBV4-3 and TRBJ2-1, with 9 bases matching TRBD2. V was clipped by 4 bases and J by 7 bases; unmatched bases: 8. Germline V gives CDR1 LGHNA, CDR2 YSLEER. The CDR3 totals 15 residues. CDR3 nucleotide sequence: TGCGCCAGCAGCCTATTAGCGGGAGTGGTAAATGAGCAGTTCTTC. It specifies CASSLLAGVVNEQFF.

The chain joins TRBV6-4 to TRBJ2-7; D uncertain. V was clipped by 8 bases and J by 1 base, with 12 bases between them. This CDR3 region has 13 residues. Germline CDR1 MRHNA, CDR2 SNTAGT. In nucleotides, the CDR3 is TGTGCCAGCCCAGAGAACGGATCCTACGAGCAGTACTTC. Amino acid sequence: CASPENGSYEQYF.

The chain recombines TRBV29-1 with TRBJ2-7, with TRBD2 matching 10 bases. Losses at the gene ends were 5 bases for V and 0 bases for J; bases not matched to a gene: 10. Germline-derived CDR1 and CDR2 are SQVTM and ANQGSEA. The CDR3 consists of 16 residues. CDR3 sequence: CSVRASGSGVSYEQYF. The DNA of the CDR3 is TGCAGCGTTCGAGCTAGCGGGAGTGGAGTCTCCTACGAGCAGTACTTC.

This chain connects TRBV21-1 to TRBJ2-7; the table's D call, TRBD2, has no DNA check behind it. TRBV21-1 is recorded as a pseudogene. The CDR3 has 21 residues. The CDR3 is CASSKSDSWTSGSKGTYEQYF. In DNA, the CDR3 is TGTGCCAGCAGCAAATCAGATTCGTGGACTAGCGGGAGCAAGGGAACCTACGAGCAGTACTTC.

The CDR3 sequence is CASSWEYRGRGTEAFF. The CDR3 DNA sequence: TGTGCCAGCTCATGGGAATACAGGGGGCGCGGAACTGAAGCTTTCTTT. V usage is TRBV18 and J usage is TRBJ1-1, with TRBD1 matching 9 bases. The germline V gene has CDR1 KGHSH and CDR2 LQKENI. The CDR3 spans 16 residues. V dropped 5 bases and J dropped 5; count of bases not matched to a gene: 12.

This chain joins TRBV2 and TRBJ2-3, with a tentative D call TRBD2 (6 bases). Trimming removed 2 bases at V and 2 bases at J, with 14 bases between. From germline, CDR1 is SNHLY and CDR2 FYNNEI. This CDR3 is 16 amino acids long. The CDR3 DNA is TGTGCCAGCAGTGAAAATCTGGGGGGATACACAGATACGCAGTATTTT. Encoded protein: CASSENLGGYTDTQYF.

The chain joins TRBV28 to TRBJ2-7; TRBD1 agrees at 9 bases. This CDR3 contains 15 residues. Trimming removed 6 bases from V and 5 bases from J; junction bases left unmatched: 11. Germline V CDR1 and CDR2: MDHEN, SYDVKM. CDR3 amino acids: CASSPPGTGRHEQYF. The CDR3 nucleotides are TGTGCCAGCAGCCCCCCCGGGACAGGGAGGCACGAGCAGTACTTC.

The CDR3 nucleotides are TGTGCCAGCAGTGGGATTGGGGGAGGCACTGAAGCTTTCTTT. It specifies CASSGIGGGTEAFF. V gene TRBV25-1 combines with J gene TRBJ1-1; the D gene is possibly TRBD1 (5 bases). The V gene lost 4 bases and the J gene lost 4 bases, with 13 bases spanning the gap. This CDR3 is 14 amino acids long. Germline assignment: CDR1 MGHDK and CDR2 SYGVNS.

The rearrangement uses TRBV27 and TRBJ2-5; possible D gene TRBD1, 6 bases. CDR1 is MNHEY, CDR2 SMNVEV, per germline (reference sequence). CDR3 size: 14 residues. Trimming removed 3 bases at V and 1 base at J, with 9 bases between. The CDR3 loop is CASSFGGSQETQYF. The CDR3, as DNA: TGTGCCAGCAGTTTTGGGGGCAGCCAAGAGACCCAGTACTTC.

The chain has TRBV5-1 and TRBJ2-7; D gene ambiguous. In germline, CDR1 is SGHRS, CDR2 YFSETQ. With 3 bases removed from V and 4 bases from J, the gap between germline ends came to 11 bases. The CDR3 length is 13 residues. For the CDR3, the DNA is TGCGCCAGCAGCTCCCATGCGGCTTACGAGCAGTACTTC. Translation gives CASSSHAAYEQYF.

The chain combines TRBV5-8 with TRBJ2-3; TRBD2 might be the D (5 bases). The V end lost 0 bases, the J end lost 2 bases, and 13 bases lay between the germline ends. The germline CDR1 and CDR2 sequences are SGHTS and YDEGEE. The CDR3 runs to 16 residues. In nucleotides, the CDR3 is TGTGCCAGCAGCTTGGGTCCAGGAGGCTACACAGATACGCAGTATTTT. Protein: CASSLGPGGYTDTQYF.

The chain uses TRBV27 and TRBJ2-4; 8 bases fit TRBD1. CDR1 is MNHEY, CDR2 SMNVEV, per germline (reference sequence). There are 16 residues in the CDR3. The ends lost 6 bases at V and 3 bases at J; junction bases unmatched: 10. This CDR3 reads CASSITRGRGKNIQYF. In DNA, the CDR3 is TGTGCCAGCAGCATAACCAGGGGGCGAGGCAAAAACATTCAGTACTTC.

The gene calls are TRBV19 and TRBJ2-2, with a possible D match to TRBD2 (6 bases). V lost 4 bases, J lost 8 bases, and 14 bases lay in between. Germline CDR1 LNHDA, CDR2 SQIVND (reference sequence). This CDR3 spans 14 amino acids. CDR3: CASSRGLPVGELFF. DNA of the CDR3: TGTGCCAGTAGTAGGGGACTCCCGGTGGGGGAGCTGTTTTTT.

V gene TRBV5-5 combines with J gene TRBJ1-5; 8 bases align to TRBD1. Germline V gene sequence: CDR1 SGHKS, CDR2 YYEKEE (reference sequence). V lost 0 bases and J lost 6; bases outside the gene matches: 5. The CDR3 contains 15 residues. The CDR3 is CASSLGQGLGQPQHF. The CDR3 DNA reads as TGTGCCAGCAGCTTGGGACAGGGGTTGGGTCAGCCCCAGCATTTT.

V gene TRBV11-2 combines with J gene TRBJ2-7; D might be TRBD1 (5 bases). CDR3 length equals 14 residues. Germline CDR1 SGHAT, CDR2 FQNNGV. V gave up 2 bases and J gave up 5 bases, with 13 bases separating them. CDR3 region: CASSLSRAGHEQYF. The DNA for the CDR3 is TGTGCCAGCAGCTTAAGCAGGGCCGGTCACGAGCAGTACTTC.

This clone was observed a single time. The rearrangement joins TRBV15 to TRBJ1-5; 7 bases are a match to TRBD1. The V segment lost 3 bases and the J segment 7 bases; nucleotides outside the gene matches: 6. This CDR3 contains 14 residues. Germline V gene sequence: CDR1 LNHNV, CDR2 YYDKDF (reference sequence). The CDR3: CATSSNRGHQPQHF. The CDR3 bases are TGTGCCACCAGCAGCAACAGGGGTCACCAGCCCCAGCATTTT. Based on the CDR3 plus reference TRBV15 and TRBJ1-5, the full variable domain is DAMVIQNPRYQVTQFGKPVTLSCSQTLNHNVMYWYQQKSSQAPKLLFHYYDKDFNNEADTPDNFQSRRPNTSFCFLDIRSPGLGDTAMYLCATSSNRGHQPQHFGDGTRLSIL.

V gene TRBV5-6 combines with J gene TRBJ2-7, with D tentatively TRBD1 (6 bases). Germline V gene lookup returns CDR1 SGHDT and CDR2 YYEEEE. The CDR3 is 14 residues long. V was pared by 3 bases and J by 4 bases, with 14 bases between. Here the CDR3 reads CASSSVQGAYEQYF. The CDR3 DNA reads TGTGCCAGCAGCTCCGTACAGGGTGCTTACGAGCAGTACTTC.

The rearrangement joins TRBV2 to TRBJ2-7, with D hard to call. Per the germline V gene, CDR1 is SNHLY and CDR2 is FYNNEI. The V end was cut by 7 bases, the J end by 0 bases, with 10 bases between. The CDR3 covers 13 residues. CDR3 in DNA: TGTGCCAGCATCGGACGGACCTCCTACGAGCAGTACTTC. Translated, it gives CASIGRTSYEQYF.

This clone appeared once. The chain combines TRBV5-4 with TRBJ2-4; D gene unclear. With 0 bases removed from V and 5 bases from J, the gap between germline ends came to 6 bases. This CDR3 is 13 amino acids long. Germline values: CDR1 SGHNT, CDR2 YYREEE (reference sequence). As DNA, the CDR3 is TGTGCCAGCAGCTTGGATGTCCAAAACATTCAGTACTTC. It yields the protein CASSLDVQNIQYF.

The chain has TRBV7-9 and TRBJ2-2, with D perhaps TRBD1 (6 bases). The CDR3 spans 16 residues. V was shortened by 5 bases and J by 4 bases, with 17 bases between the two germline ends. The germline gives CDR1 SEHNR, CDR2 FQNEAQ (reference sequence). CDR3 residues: CASSPGVQRGTGELFF. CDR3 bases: TGTGCCAGCAGCCCAGGGGTACAGCGAGGCACCGGGGAGCTGTTTTTT.

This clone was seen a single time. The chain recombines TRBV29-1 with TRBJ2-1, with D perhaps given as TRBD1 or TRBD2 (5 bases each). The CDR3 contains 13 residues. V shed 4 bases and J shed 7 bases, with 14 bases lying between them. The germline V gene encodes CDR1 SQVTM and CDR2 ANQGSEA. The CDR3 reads CSVVGASQNEQFF. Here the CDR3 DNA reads TGCAGCGTTGTCGGGGCTTCGCAGAATGAGCAGTTCTTC.

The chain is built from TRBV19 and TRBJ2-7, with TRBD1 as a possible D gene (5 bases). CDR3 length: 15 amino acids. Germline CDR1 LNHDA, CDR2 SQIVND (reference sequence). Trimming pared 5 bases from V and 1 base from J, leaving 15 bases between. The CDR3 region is CASSPQGVVSYEQYF. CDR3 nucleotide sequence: TGTGCCAGTAGTCCTCAGGGTGTCGTATCCTACGAGCAGTACTTC.

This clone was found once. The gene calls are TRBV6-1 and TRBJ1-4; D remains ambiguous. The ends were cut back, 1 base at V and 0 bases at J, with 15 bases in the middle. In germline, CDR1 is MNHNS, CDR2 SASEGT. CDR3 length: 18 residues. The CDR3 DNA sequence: TGTGCCAGCAGTGAAGTGTGGGTCGGGGTTGCAACTAATGAAAAACTGTTTTTT. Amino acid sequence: CASSEVWVGVATNEKLFF.